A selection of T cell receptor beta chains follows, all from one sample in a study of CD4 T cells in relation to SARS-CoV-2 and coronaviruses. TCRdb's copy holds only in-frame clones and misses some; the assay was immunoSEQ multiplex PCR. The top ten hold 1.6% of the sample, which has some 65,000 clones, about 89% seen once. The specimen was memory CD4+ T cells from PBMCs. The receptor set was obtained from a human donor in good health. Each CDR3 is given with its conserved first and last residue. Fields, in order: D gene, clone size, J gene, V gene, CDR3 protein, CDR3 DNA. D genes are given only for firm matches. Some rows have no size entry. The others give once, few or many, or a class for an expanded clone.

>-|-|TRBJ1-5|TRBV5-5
CASSLVGGRDNQPQHF
TGTGCCAGCAGCTTGGTCGGGGGGCGAGACAATCAGCCCCAGCATTTT
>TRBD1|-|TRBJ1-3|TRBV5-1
CASSPSGQTSGNTIYF
TGCGCCAGCAGCCCCTCGGGACAGACCTCTGGAAACACCATATATTTT
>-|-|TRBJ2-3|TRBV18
CASSPPGYITDTQYF
TGTGCCAGCTCACCACCAGGGTACATCACAGATACGCAGTATTTT
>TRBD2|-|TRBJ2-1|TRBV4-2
CASSQVPSGRNEQFF
TGTGCCAGCAGCCAAGTCCCTAGCGGCCGCAATGAGCAGTTCTTC
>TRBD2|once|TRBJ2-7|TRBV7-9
CASSFGTSGGTSYEQYF
TGTGCCAGCAGCTTCGGGACTAGCGGGGGGACGAGCTACGAGCAGTACTTC
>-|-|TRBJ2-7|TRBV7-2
CASSLARGEQYF
TGTGCCAGCAGCTTAGCTAGGGGCGAGCAGTACTTC
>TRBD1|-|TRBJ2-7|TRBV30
CAWSGQGAYEQYF
TGTGCCTGGAGTGGACAGGGGGCCTACGAGCAGTACTTC
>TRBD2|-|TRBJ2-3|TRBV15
CATSGERGSTDTQYF
TGTGCCACCAGCGGGGAGCGGGGGAGTACGGATACGCAGTATTTT
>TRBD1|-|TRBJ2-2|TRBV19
CASSLGGQGVGGELFF
TGTGCCAGTAGTCTCGGGGGACAGGGGGTTGGCGGGGAGCTGTTTTTT
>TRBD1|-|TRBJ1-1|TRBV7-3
CASSSTGVDTEAFF
TGTGCCAGCAGCTCCACAGGGGTGGACACTGAAGCTTTCTTT
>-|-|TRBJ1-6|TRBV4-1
CASSPAPSSNSPLHF
TGCGCCAGCAGCCCAGCCCCTTCCAGTAATTCACCCCTCCACTTT
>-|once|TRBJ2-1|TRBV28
CASSLLERRQQFF
TGTGCCAGCAGTTTATTAGAGCGTAGACAGCAGTTCTTC
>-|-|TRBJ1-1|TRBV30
CAWKGGGIEAFF
TGTGCCTGGAAGGGCGGCGGAATTGAAGCTTTCTTT
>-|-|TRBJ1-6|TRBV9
CASSVGGREGSPLHF
TGTGCCAGCAGCGTAGGGGGGAGAGAGGGGTCACCCCTCCACTTT